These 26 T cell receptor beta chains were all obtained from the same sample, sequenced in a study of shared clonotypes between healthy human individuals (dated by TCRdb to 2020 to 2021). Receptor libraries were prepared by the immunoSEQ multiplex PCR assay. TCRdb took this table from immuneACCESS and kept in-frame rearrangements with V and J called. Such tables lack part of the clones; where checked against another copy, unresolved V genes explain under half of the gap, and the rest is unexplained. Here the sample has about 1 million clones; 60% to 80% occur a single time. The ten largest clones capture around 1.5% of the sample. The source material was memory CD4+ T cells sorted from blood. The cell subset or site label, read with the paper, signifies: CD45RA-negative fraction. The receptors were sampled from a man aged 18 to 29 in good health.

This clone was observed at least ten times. CDR3 DNA sequence: TGTGCCAGCAGCTTAGGCGGACAGGGGGATCAGCCCCAGCATTTT. This codes for CASSLGGQGDQPQHF. This rearrangement joins TRBV7-2 to TRBJ1-5; TRBD1 matches at 10 bases. CDR1 SGHTA and CDR2 FQGNSA come from the germline V gene. After removal of 1 base from V and 5 bases from J, the junction contained 2 bases not matched to a gene. The CDR3 is 15 residues long.

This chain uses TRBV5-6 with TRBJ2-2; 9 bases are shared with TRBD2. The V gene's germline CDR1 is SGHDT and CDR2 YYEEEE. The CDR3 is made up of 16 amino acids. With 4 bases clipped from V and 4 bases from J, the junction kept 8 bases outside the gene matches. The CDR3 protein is CASSEGLAGGTGELFF. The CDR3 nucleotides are TGTGCCAGCAGCGAGGGACTAGCCGGCGGCACCGGGGAGCTGTTTTTT.

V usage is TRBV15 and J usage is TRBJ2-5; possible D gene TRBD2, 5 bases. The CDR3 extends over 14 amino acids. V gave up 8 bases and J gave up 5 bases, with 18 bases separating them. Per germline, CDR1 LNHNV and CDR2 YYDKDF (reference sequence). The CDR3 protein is CATHPSRGWETQYF. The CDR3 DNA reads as TGTGCCACCCATCCCAGTCGGGGTTGGGAGACCCAGTACTTC.

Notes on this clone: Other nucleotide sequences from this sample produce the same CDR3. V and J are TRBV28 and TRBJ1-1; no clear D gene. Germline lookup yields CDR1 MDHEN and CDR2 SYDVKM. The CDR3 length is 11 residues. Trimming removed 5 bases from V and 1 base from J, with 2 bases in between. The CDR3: CASSRNTEAFF. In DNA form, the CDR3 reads TGTGCCAGCAGTAGGAACACTGAAGCTTTCTTT.

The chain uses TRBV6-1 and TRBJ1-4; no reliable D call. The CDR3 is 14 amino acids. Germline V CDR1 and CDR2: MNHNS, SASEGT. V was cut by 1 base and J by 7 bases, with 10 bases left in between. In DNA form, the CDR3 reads TGTGCCAGCAGTGAAGGGGGAAGAAGTGAAAAACTGTTTTTT. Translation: CASSEGGRSEKLFF.

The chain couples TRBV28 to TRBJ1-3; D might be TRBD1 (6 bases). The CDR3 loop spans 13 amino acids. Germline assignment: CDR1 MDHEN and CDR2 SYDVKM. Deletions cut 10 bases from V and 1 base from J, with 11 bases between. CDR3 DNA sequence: TGTGCCACTAACAGGGTGTCTGGAAACACCATATATTTT. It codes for CATNRVSGNTIYF.

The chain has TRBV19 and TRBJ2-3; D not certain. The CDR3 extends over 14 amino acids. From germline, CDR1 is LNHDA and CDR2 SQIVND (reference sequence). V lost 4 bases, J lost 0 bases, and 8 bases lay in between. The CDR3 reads CASSTQHSTDTQYF. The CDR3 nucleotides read TGTGCCAGTAGTACACAGCATAGCACAGATACGCAGTATTTT.

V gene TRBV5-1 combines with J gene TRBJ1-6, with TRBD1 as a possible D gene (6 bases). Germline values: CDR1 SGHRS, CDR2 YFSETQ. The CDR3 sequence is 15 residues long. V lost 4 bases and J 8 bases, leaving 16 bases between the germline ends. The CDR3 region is CASSLRGNGDSPLHF. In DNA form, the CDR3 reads TGCGCCAGCAGCCTTAGGGGGAATGGTGATTCACCCCTCCACTTT.

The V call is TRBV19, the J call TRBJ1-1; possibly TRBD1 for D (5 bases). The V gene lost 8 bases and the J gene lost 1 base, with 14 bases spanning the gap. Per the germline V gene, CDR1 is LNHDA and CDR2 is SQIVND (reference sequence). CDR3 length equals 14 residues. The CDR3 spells CASRTDRTNTEAFF. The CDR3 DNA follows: TGTGCCAGTCGGACTGACAGAACGAACACTGAAGCTTTCTTT.

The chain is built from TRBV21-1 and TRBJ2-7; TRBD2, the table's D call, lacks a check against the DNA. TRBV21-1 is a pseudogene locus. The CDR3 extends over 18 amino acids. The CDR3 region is CASSRPGLAHTYTYEQYF. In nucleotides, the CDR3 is TGTGCCAGCAGCCGCCCGGGACTAGCGCACACCTATACCTACGAGCAGTACTTC.

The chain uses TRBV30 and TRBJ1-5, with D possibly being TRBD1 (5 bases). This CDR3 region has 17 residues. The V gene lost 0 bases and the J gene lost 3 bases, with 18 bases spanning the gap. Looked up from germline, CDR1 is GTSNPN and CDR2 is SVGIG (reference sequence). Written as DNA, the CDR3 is TGTGCCTGGAGTGTAGGGGTGGGGGGAAAGTTCAATCAGCCCCAGCATTTT. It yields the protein CAWSVGVGGKFNQPQHF.

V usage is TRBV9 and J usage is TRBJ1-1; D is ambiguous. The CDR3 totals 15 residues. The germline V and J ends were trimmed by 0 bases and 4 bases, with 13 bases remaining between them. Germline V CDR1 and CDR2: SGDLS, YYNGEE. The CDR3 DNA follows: TGTGCCAGCAGCGTAGACGTGAACTGGGGCACTGAAGCTTTCTTT. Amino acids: CASSVDVNWGTEAFF.

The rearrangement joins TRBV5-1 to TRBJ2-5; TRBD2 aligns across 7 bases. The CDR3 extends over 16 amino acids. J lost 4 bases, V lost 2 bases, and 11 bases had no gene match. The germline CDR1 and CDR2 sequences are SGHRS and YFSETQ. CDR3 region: CASSFRGDSPGETQYF. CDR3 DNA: TGCGCCAGCAGCTTTCGGGGGGACTCTCCGGGAGAGACCCAGTACTTC. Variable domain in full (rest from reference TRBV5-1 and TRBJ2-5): KAGVTQTPRYLIKTRGQQVTLSCSPISGHRSVSWYQQTPGQGLQFLFEYFSETQRNKGNFPGRFSGRQFSNSRSEMNVSTLELGDSALYLCASSFRGDSPGETQYFGPGTRLLVL.

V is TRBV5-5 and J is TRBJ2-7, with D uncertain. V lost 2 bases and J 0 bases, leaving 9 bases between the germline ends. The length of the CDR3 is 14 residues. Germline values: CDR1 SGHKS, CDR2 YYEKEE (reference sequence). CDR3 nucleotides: TGTGCCAGCAGCTTAACGGTTGTCTCCTACGAGCAGTACTTC. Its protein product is CASSLTVVSYEQYF.

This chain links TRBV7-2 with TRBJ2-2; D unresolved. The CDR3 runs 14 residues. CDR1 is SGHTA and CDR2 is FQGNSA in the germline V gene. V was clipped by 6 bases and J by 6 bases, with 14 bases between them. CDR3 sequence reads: CASRLSTVPGELFF. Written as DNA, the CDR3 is TGTGCCAGCAGATTATCGACCGTTCCCGGGGAGCTGTTTTTT.

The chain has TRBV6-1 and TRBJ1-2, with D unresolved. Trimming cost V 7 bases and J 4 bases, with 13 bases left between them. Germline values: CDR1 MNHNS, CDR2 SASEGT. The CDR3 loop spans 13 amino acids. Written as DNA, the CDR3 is TGTGCCAGCATGGTGGCAACAGCCTATGGCTACACCTTC. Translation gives CASMVATAYGYTF.

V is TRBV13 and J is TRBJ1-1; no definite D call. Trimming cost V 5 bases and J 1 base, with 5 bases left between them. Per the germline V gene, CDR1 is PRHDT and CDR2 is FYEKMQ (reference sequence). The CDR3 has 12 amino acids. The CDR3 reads CASSATNTEAFF. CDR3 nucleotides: TGTGCCAGCAGCGCTACGAACACTGAAGCTTTCTTT. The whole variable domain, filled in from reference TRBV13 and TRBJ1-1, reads AAGVIQSPRHLIKEKRETATLKCYPIPRHDTVYWYQQGPGQDPQFLISFYEKMQSDKGSIPDRFSAQQFSDYHSELNMSSLELGDSALYFCASSATNTEAFFGQGTRLTVV.

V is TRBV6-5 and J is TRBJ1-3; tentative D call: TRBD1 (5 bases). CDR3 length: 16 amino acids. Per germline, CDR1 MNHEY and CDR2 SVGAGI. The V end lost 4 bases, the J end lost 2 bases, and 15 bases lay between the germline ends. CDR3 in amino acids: CASSSLLGGAGNTIYF. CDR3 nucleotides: TGTGCCAGCAGTTCCCTCTTAGGAGGGGCTGGAAACACCATATATTTT.

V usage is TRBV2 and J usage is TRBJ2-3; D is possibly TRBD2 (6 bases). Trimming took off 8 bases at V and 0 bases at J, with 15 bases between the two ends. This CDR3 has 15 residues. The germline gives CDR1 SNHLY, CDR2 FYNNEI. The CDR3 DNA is TGTGCCAGCCGCCGGGAGCTACCAAGCACAGATACGCAGTATTTT. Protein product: CASRRELPSTDTQYF.

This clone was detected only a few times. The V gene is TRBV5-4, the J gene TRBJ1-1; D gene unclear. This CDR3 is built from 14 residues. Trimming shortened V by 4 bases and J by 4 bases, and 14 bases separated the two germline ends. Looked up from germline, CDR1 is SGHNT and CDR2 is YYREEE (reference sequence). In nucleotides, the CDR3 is TGTGCCAGCAGCGAAGGTCGGGCGGGCACTGAAGCTTTCTTT. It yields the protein CASSEGRAGTEAFF. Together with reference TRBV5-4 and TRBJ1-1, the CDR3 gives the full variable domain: ETGVTQSPTHLIKTRGQQVTLRCSSQSGHNTVSWYQQALGQGPQFIFQYYREEENGRGNFPPRFSGLQFPNYSSELNVNALELDDSALYLCASSEGRAGTEAFFGQGTRLTVV.

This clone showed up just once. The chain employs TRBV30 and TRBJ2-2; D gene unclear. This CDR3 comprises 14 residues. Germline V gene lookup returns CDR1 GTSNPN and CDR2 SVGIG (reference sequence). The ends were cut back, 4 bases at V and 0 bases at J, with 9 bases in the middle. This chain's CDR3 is CAWNQVANTGELFF. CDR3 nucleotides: TGTGCCTGGAATCAGGTCGCGAACACCGGGGAGCTGTTTTTT. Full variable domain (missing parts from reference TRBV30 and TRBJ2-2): SQTIHQWPATLVQPVGSPLSLECTVEGTSNPNLYWYRQAAGRGLQLLFYSVGIGQISSEVPQNLSASRPQDRQFILSSKKLLLSDSGFYLCAWNQVANTGELFFGEGSRLTVL.

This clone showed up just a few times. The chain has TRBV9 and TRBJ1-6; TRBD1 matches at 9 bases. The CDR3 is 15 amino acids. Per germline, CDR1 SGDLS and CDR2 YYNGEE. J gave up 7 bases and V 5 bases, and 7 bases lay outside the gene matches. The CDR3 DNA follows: TGTGCCAGCAGTCGAGAGGACAGGGGAAATTCACCCCTCCACTTT. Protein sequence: CASSREDRGNSPLHF.

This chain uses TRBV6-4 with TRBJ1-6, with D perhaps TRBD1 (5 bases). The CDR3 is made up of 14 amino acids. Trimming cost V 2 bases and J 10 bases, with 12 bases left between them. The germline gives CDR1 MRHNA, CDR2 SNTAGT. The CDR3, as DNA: TGTGCCAGCAGTGACGGCAGGGAGGACTCACCCCTCCACTTT. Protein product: CASSDGREDSPLHF.

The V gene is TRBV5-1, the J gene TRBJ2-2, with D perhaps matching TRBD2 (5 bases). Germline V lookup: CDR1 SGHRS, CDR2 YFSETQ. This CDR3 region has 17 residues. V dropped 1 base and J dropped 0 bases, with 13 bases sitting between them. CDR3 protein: CASSLYGLTTNTGELFF. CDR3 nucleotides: TGCGCCAGCAGCTTGTATGGACTCACTACGAACACCGGGGAGCTGTTTTTT.

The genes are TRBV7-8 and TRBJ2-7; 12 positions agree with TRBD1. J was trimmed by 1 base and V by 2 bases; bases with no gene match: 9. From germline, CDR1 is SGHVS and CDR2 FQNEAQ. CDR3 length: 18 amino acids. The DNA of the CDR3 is TGTGCCAGCAGCTTAACCGGGACAGGGGGCTCCAAATCCTACGAGCAGTACTTC. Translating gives CASSLTGTGGSKSYEQYF.

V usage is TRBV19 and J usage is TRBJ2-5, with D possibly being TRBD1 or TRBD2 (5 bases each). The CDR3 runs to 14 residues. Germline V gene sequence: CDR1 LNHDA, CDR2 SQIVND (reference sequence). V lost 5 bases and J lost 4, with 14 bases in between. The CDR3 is CASSGGIRAETQYF. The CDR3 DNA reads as TGTGCCAGTAGTGGGGGTATCAGGGCAGAGACCCAGTACTTC.